This TCR beta chain is from a study of cytomegalovirus exposure and HLA in healthy donors. The PCR made use of 60 Vbeta and 13 Jbeta primers. This table comes from immunoSEQ multiplex PCR, and its TCRdb copy is limited to in-frame clones, with some not included. The sample consists of a few hundred thousand clones, 75% to 85% of them appearing once. The J segment lost 4 bases and the V segment lost 3 bases, leaving 4 bases of the junction unmatched. Germline lookup yields CDR1 MDHEN and CDR2 SYDVKM. CDR3 length: 14 amino acids. Material for sequencing was PBMCs. The chain employs TRBV28 and TRBJ1-2, with 8 bases fitting TRBD1. This clonotype originated in a girl under 18 in good health and CMV-seronegative. CDR3 nucleotide sequence: TGTGCCAGCAGTTTTTCCGACAGGGGCTATGGCTACACCTTC. Protein: CASSFSDRGYGYTF.